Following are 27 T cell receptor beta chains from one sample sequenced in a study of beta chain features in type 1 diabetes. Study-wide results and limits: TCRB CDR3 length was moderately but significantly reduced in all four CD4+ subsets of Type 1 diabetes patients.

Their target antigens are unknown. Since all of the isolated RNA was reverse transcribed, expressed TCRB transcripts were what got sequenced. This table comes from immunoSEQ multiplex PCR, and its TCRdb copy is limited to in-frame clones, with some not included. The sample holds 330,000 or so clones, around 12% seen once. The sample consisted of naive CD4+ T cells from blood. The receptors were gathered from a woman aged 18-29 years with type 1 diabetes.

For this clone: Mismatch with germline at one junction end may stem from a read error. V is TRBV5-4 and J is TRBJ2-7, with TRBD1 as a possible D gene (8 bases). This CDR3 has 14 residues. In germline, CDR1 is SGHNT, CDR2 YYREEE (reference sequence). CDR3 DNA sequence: TGTGCCAGCAGCTTGGATCCGGTATTACAGGGGGGGATCTTC. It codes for CASSLDPVLQGGIF. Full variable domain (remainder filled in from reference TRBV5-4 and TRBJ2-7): ETGVTQSPTHLIKTRGQQVTLRCSSQSGHNTVSWYQQALGQGPQFIFQYYREEENGRGNFPPRFSGLQFPNYSSELNVNALELDDSALYLCASSLDPVLQGGIFGPGTRLTVT.

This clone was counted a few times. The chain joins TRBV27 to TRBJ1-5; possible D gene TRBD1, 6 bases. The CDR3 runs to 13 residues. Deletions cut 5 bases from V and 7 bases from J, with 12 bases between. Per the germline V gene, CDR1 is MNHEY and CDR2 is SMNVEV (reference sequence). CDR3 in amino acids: CASSLRGRQPQHF. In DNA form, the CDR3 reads TGTGCCAGCAGTCTCAGGGGCCGGCAGCCCCAGCATTTT.

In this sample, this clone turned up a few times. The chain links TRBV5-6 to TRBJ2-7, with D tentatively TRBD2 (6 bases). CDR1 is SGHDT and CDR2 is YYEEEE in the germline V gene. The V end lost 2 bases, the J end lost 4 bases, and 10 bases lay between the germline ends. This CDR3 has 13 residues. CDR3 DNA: TGTGCCAGCAGCTTCGGACGGGAGTACGAGCAGTACTTC. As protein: CASSFGREYEQYF.

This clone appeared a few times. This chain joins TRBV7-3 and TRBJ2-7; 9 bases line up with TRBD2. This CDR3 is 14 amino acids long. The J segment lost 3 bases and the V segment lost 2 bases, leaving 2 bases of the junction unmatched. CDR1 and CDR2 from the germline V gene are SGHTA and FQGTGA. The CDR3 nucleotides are TGTGCCAGCAGCTTAGCGGGAGGGCACTACGAGCAGTACTTC. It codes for CASSLAGGHYEQYF.

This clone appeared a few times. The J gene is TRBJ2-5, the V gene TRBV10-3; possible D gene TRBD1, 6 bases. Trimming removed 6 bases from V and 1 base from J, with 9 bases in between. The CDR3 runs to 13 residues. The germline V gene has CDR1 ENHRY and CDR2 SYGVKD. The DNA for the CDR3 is TGTGCCATCAGATCGGACAGCCAAGAGACCCAGTACTTC. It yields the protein CAIRSDSQETQYF.

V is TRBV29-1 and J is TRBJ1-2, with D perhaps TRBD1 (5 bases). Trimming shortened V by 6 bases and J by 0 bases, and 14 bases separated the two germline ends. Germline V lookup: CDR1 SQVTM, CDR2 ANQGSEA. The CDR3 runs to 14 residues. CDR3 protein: CSVDTTDTNYGYTF. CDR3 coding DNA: TGCAGCGTAGACACGACAGATACTAACTATGGCTACACCTTC.

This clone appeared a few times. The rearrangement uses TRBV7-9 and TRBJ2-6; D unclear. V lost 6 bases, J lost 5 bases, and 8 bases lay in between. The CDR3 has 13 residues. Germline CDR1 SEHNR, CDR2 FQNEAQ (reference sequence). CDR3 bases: TGTGCCAGCAGACTTATTTGGGCCAACGTCCTGACTTTC. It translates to CASRLIWANVLTF.

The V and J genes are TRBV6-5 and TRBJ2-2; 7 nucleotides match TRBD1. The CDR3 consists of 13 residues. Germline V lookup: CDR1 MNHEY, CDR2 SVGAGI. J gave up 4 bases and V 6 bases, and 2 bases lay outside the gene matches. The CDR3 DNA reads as TGTGCCAGCAGGGCAGGGGGCACCGGGGAGCTGTTTTTT. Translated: CASRAGGTGELFF.

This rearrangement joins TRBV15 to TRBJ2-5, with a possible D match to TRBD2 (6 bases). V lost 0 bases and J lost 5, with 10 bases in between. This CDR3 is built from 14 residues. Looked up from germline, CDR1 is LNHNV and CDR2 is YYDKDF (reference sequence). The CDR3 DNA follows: TGTGCCACCAGCAGAGATCGAGGGAGGGAGACCCAGTACTTC. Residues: CATSRDRGRETQYF.

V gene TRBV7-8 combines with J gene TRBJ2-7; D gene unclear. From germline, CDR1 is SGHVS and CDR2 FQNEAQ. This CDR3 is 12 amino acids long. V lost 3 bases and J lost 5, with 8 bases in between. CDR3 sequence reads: CASSFRYHEQYF. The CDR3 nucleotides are TGTGCCAGCAGCTTCCGGTATCACGAGCAGTACTTC.

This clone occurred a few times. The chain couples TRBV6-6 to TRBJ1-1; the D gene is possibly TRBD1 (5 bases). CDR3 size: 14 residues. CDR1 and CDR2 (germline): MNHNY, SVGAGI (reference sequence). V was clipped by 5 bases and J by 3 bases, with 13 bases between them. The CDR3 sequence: CASSPSGGDTEAFF. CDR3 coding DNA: TGTGCCAGCAGTCCCTCCGGGGGAGACACTGAAGCTTTCTTT.

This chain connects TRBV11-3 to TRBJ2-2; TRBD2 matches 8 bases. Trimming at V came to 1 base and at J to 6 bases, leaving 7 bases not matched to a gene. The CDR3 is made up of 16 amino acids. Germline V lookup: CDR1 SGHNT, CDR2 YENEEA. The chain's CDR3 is CASSLVPAGVPGELFF. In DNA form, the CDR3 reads TGTGCCAGCAGCTTAGTACCAGCGGGAGTACCCGGGGAGCTGTTTTTT.

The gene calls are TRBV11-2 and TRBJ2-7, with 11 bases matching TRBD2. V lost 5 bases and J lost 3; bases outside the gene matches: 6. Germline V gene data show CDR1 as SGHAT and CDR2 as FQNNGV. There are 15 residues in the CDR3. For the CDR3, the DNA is TGTGCCAGCAGCCAAGGCACTAGCGGGGGCTACGAGCAGTACTTC. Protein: CASSQGTSGGYEQYF.

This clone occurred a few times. CDR3 loop: CASRGQGSSYEQYF. In DNA, the CDR3 is TGTGCCAGCAGAGGACAGGGGAGTTCCTACGAGCAGTACTTC. V and J are TRBV28 and TRBJ2-7, with TRBD1 identical over 9 bases. The J segment lost 1 base and the V segment lost 6 bases, leaving 4 bases of the junction unmatched. Germline V gene sequence: CDR1 MDHEN, CDR2 SYDVKM. The CDR3 runs to 14 residues.

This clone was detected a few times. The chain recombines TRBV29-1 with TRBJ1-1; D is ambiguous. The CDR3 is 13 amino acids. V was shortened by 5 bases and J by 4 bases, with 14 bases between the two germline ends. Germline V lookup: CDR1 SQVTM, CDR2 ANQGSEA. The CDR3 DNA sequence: TGCAGCGTTCAAGGGCTTGAAACCACTGAAGCTTTCTTT. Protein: CSVQGLETTEAFF.

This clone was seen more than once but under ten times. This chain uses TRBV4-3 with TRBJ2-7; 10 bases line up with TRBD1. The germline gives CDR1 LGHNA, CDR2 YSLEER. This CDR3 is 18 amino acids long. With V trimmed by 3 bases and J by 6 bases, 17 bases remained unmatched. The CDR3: CASSHGSHGTGESGEQYF. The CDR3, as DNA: TGCGCCAGCAGCCACGGGAGCCACGGGACAGGGGAGTCCGGCGAGCAGTACTTC.

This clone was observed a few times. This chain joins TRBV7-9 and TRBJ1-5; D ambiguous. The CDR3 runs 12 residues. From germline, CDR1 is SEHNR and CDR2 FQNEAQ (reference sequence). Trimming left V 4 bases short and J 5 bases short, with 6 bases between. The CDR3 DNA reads TGTGCCAGCAGCTCCCTAGATCAGCCCCAGCATTTT. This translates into CASSSLDQPQHF.

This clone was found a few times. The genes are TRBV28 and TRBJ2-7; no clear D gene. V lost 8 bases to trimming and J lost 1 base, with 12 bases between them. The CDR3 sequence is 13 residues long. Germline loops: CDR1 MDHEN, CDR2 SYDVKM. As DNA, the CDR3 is TGTGCCAGCGGCGACACCGTGTCCTACGAGCAGTACTTC. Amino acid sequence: CASGDTVSYEQYF.

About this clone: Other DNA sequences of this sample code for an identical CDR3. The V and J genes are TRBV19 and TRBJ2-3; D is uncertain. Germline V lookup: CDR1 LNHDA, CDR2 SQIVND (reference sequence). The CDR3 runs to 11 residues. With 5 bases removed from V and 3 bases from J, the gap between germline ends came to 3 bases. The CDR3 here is CASSYTDTQYF. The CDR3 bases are TGTGCCAGTAGTTATACAGATACGCAGTATTTT.

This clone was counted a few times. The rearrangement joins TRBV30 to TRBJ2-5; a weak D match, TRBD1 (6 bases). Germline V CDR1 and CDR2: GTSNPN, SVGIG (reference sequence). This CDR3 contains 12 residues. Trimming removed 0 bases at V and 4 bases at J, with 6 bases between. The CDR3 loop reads CAWSVQGETQYF. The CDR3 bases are TGTGCCTGGAGTGTACAGGGAGAGACCCAGTACTTC.

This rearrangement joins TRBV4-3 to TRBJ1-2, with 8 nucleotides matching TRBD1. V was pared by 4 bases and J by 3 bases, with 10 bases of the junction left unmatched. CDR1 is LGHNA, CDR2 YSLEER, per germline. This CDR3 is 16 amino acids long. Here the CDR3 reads CASSPRWTGYDYGYTF. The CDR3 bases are TGCGCCAGCAGCCCCCGATGGACAGGGTATGACTATGGCTACACCTTC.

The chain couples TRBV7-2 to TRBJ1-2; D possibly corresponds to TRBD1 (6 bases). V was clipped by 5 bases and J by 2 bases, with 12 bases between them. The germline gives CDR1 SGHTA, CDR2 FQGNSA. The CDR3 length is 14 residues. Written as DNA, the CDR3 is TGTGCCAGCAGCCTACAACAGGGAAACTATGGCTACACCTTC. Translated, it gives CASSLQQGNYGYTF.

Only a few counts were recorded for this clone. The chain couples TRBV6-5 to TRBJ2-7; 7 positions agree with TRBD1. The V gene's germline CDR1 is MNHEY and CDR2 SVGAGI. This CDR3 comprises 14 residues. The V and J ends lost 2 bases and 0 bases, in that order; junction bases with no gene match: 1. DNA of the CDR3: TGTGCCAGCAGTTACCGGGACAGCTCCTACGAGCAGTACTTC. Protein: CASSYRDSSYEQYF.

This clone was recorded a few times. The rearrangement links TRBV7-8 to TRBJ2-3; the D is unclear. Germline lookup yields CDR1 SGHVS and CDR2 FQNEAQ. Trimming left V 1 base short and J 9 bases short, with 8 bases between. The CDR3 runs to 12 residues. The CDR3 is CASSLVEQTQYF. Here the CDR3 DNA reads TGTGCCAGCAGCTTAGTGGAGCAAACGCAGTATTTT. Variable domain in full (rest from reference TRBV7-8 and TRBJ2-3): GAGVSQSPRYKVAKRGQDVALRCDPISGHVSLFWYQQALGQGPEFLTYFQNEAQLDKSGLPSDRFFAERPEGSVSTLKIQRTQQEDSAVYLCASSLVEQTQYFGPGTRLTVL.

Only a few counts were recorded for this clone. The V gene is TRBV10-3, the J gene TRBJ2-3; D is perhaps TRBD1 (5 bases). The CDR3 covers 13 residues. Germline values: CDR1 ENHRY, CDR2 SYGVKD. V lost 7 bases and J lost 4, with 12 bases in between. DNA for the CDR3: TGTGCCATCACAGGGTCCAATCCAGATACGCAGTATTTT. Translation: CAITGSNPDTQYF.

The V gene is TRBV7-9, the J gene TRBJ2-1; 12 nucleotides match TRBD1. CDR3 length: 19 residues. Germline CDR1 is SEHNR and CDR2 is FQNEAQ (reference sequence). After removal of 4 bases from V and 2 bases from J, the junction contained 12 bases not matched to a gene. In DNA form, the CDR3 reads TGTGCCAGCAGCTCCAACCGGGACAGGGGGCTAAAGCCCTACAATGAGCAGTTCTTC. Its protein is CASSSNRDRGLKPYNEQFF.

The CDR3: CASSSGQTSGNTIYF. The CDR3 nucleotides read TGCGCCAGCAGCTCGGGACAGACCTCTGGAAACACCATATATTTT. The chain uses TRBV5-1 and TRBJ1-3; TRBD1 agrees at 7 bases. J gave up 0 bases and V 3 bases, and 3 bases lay outside the gene matches. This CDR3 spans 15 amino acids. Germline V CDR1 and CDR2: SGHRS, YFSETQ.